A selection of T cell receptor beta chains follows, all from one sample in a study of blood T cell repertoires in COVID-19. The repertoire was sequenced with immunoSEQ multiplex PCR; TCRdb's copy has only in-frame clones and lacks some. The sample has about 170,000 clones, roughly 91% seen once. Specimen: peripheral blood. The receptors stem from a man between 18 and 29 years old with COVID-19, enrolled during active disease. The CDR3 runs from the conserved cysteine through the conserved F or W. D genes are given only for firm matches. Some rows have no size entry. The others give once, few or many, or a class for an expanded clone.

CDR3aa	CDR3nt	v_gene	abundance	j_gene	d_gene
CASSLVLQGVGEQYF	TGTGCCAGCAGCTTAGTTTTACAGGGGGTGGGCGAGCAGTACTTC	TRBV11-2	.	TRBJ2-7	TRBD1
CASSLGWQGATNEKLLF	TGTGCCAGCAGCTTAGGGTGGCAGGGTGCAACTAATGAAAAACTGCTTTTT	TRBV7-9	.	TRBJ1-4	.
CASSQMKVREVGNTEAFF	TGCGCCAGCAGCCAAATGAAGGTCAGGGAGGTTGGGAACACTGAAGCTTTCTTT	TRBV4-1	.	TRBJ1-1	.
CASRGEGGNQPQHF	TGTGCCAGCAGGGGGGAGGGAGGCAATCAGCCCCAGCATTTT	TRBV2	.	TRBJ1-5	.
CAISESTRTGGNEQFF	TGTGCCATCAGTGAGTCAACAAGGACAGGGGGAAATGAGCAGTTCTTC	TRBV10-3	.	TRBJ2-1	TRBD1
CASTPREGTDTQYF	TGTGCCAGCACCCCACGGGAGGGAACAGATACGCAGTATTTT	TRBV6-6	.	TRBJ2-3	TRBD2
CASSETGARNTEAFF	TGTGCCAGCAGTGAAACAGGGGCCCGGAACACTGAAGCTTTCTTT	TRBV25-1	.	TRBJ1-1	TRBD1
CATSGLLSTEAFF	TGTGCCACATCAGGCCTTTTGAGCACTGAAGCTTTCTTT	TRBV2	.	TRBJ1-1	.
CASSSMTGDNEKLLF	TGCGCCAGCAGCTCCATGACAGGGGATAATGAAAAACTGCTTTTT	TRBV5-1	.	TRBJ1-4	TRBD1
CASRSDRGKLHGYTF	TGTGCCAGCAGGTCAGACAGGGGGAAACTCCATGGCTACACCTTC	TRBV5-4	.	TRBJ1-2	TRBD1
CSVVPLFGPKNEKLLF	TGCAGCGTTGTGCCCCTCTTCGGTCCGAAAAATGAAAAACTGCTTTTT	TRBV29-1	.	TRBJ1-4	.
CASSLAAGQGGIGDYGYTF	TGTGCCAGCAGCTTAGCGGCCGGACAGGGAGGAATAGGGGACTATGGCTACACCTTC	TRBV7-8	.	TRBJ1-2	TRBD1
CASSQRASNYNEQFF	TGTGCCAGCAGCCAGAGGGCCTCCAACTACAATGAGCAGTTCTTC	TRBV4-2	.	TRBJ2-1	.
CASSLTGNGELFF	TGTGCCAGCAGCTTAACAGGGAACGGGGAGCTGTTTTTT	TRBV7-9	.	TRBJ2-2	.
CASSNSIYGYTF	TGTGCCAGCAGTAACAGCATCTATGGCTACACCTTC	TRBV6-5	.	TRBJ1-2	.
CASSLIQSYRGPYSNQPQHF	TGTGCCAGCAGCTTAATACAATCCTACAGGGGCCCCTATAGCAATCAGCCCCAGCATTTT	TRBV11-3	.	TRBJ1-5	TRBD1
CASSLVSVRGVYGYTF	TGTGCCAGCAGCTTAGTCTCGGTCAGGGGGGTCTATGGCTACACCTTC	TRBV7-8	.	TRBJ1-2	TRBD1
CASSQGRQGPKTQYF	TGCGCCAGCAGCCAAGGGAGGCAGGGCCCGAAGACCCAGTACTTC	TRBV5-1	.	TRBJ2-5	.
CASSATSGLSTDTQYF	TGTGCCAGCTCAGCCACTTCAGGGTTGAGCACAGATACGCAGTATTTT	TRBV18	.	TRBJ2-3	.
CASSQESGALVLYF	TGTGCCAGCAGCCAAGAATCGGGAGCCCTCGTGCTATATTTT	TRBV3-1/TRBV3-2	few	TRBJ1-3	.
CASSPEGGFHNEQFF	TGTGCCAGCAGCCCCGAGGGGGGGTTCCACAATGAGCAGTTCTTC	TRBV9	.	TRBJ2-1	.
CATSDLTGTGGQGEQFF	TGTGCCACCAGTGATTTGACCGGGACAGGGGGCCAAGGCGAGCAGTTCTTC	TRBV24-1	.	TRBJ2-1	TRBD1
CAWSQIPQGGTEAFF	TGTGCCTGGAGTCAGATTCCTCAGGGTGGGACTGAAGCTTTCTTT	TRBV30	.	TRBJ1-1	.
CASQGAQDYGYTF	TGTGCCTCACAGGGGGCGCAGGACTATGGCTACACCTTC	TRBV10-3	.	TRBJ1-2	TRBD1
CASSRTTGVGNQPQHF	TGTGCCAGCAGTAGAACCACAGGGGTCGGCAATCAGCCCCAGCATTTT	TRBV28	once	TRBJ1-5	TRBD1
CASSQLATYEQYF	TGTGCCAGCAGCCAACTAGCGACCTACGAGCAGTACTTC	TRBV14	few	TRBJ2-7	.
CASSVDGNNYGYTF	TGTGCCAGCAGCGTAGACGGGAATAACTATGGCTACACCTTC	TRBV9	.	TRBJ1-2	.
CASSLGRVGQYF	TGTGCCAGCAGTTTAGGGAGGGTAGGCCAGTACTTC	TRBV28	.	TRBJ2-7	TRBD2